The rows below give T cell receptor beta chains drawn from one sample of a study of blood T cell repertoires in COVID-19. Profiled with immunoSEQ multiplex PCR; TCRdb holds only in-frame clones, not every one. The table lists over 30,000 clones, roughly 91% of them singletons, with approximately 19% in the top ten. The sequenced material came from peripheral blood. Receptors originate from a man of 80 years or more with acute or convalescent COVID-19. CDR3s leave out the opening cysteine and the closing phenylalanine or tryptophan. Fields, in order: clone size, V gene, CDR3 length, CDR3 protein. A row's size may be missing; if present it is once, few, many or a size class.

size: -; V: TRBV3-1/TRBV3-2; length: 12; CDR3: ASSAGHSNYGYT
size: -; V: TRBV27; length: 14; CDR3: ASSLSGQGAYTEAF
size: -; V: TRBV11-2; length: 12; CDR3: ASSRQGLGYGYT
size: -; V: TRBV29-1; length: 9; CDR3: SASPNGRAF
size: once; V: TRBV5-1; length: 14; CDR3: ASSLLAQGGNTEAF
size: -; V: TRBV15; length: 9; CDR3: ATSHNEKLF
size: -; V: TRBV3-1/TRBV3-2; length: 15; CDR3: ASSHPRGGEVTDTQY
size: -; V: TRBV6-5; length: 12; CDR3: ASSTQGGNQPQH
size: few; V: TRBV6-5; length: 12; CDR3: ASSSGQESGPLH
size: -; V: TRBV5-1; length: 12; CDR3: ASSRDRGNTEAF
size: -; V: TRBV19; length: 11; CDR3: ASSNRDRPLYT
size: few; V: TRBV29-1; length: 12; CDR3: SVGQGGHTGELF
size: -; V: TRBV7-2; length: 13; CDR3: ASSLVTGPNYGYT
size: -; V: TRBV5-1; length: 14; CDR3: ASSLGRDSRDTEAF
size: -; V: TRBV29-1; length: 12; CDR3: SVDTGGSYTEAF
size: -; V: TRBV28; length: 12; CDR3: ASSIGQRAYEQY
size: -; V: TRBV19; length: 13; CDR3: ASSISTSGGYEQY
size: -; V: TRBV18; length: 12; CDR3: ASSPTGRGETQY
size: -; V: TRBV5-4; length: 11; CDR3: ASRPTGGPGYT
size: -; V: TRBV4-1; length: 11; CDR3: ASSPDSEGTQH
size: -; V: TRBV2; length: 12; CDR3: ASSPGQGGPPQH
size: -; V: TRBV30; length: 12; CDR3: AWSVQGAGSPQH
size: -; V: TRBV4-1; length: 14; CDR3: ASSQDTTGGANIQY
size: -; V: TRBV9; length: 12; CDR3: ASSASGGQETQY
size: -; V: TRBV11-2; length: 14; CDR3: ASSPTAGGFNEKLF
size: -; V: TRBV9; length: 14; CDR3: ASSPLFLREAGELF
size: few; V: TRBV2; length: 13; CDR3: ASSTGQGAINEQF
size: -; V: TRBV11-2; length: 13; CDR3: ASSFSGTSHNEQF
size: -; V: TRBV5-6; length: 16; CDR3: ASSFPAGDLKRTDTQY
size: -; V: TRBV4-2; length: 14; CDR3: ASSQDPGRTNYGYT
size: -; V: TRBV9; length: 12; CDR3: ASSVDSGTYEQY
size: -; V: TRBV7-9; length: 11; CDR3: ASSEPFGEGYT
size: once; V: TRBV30; length: 13; CDR3: AWSPFGTGNQPQH
size: once; V: TRBV12-3/TRBV12-4; length: 11; CDR3: ASSPRGSYEQY
size: -; V: TRBV27; length: 13; CDR3: ASRPRTHNTGELF
size: -; V: TRBV7-2; length: 12; CDR3: ASSIPRAGTEAF
size: -; V: TRBV11-2; length: 14; CDR3: ASSAGDRIMNTEAF
size: -; V: TRBV6-1; length: 13; CDR3: ASSESPRQSETQY
size: -; V: TRBV6-5; length: 12; CDR3: ASSSDGAYNEQF
size: once; V: TRBV4-1; length: 13; CDR3: ASSQGTGSSDTQY
size: once; V: TRBV24-1; length: 12; CDR3: ATRRGQGPDTQY
size: -; V: TRBV9; length: 12; CDR3: ASSVDITNYGYT
size: -; V: TRBV6-5; length: 12; CDR3: ASSRGSSGNTIY
size: -; V: TRBV6-6; length: 13; CDR3: ASSSNRGLVTEAF
size: -; V: TRBV7-7; length: 14; CDR3: ASSLADSCINQPQH
size: -; V: TRBV19; length: 12; CDR3: ASSGTGEADTQY
size: once; V: TRBV30; length: 14; CDR3: AWSSPRTGRVRSYT
size: -; V: TRBV7-2; length: 13; CDR3: ASSSTGLENQPQH
size: -; V: TRBV5-1; length: 13; CDR3: ASSLGDRDNSPLH
size: once; V: TRBV3-1/TRBV3-2; length: 16; CDR3: ASSPNPTGTGVLYGYT